This entry lists 3 T cell receptor beta chains sequenced from one sample in a study of beta chain features in type 1 diabetes. The sequenced template was cDNA made from the entire isolated RNA. Libraries were prepared by immunoSEQ multiplex PCR; TCRdb keeps only in-frame clonotypes and omits some of them. The sample records nearly 250,000 clones, approximately 70% being singletons. Sequences were obtained from naive CD4+ T cells from blood. The receptors here all came from a young man in good health.

V and J are TRBV29-1 and TRBJ2-1, with D possibly TRBD2 on 5 matching bases. V lost 7 bases and J lost 0, with 10 bases in between. The CDR3 has 13 amino acids. Germline lookup yields CDR1 SQVTM and CDR2 ANQGSEA. CDR3 region: CSADRDSYNEQFF. CDR3 nucleotide sequence: TGCAGCGCGGACCGGGACTCCTACAATGAGCAGTTCTTC.

This clone came up a few times. The chain joins TRBV7-6 to TRBJ1-1; D might be TRBD1 (5 bases). Germline V lookup: CDR1 SGHVS, CDR2 FNYEAQ. V lost 1 base, J lost 6 bases, and 15 bases lay in between. This CDR3 spans 15 amino acids. In DNA, the CDR3 is TGTGCCAGCAGCTTAGGGGGCAGGGATTGGGCTGAAGCTTTCTTT. It yields the protein CASSLGGRDWAEAFF. The full variable domain, rest sourced from reference TRBV7-6 and TRBJ1-1, is GAGVSQSPRYKVTKRGQDVALRCDPISGHVSLYWYRQALGQGPEFLTYFNYEAQQDKSGLPNDRFSAERPEGSISTLTIQRTEQRDSAMYRCASSLGGRDWAEAFFGQGTRLTVV.

This rearrangement joins TRBV7-2 to TRBJ2-6, with TRBD1 matching over 7 bases. The germline V gene has CDR1 SGHTA and CDR2 FQGNSA. J gave up 2 bases and V 7 bases, and 8 bases lay outside the gene matches. The CDR3 consists of 16 residues. CDR3 sequence: CASNQNQGAGANVLTF. CDR3 in DNA: TGTGCCAGCAACCAAAATCAGGGGGCTGGGGCCAACGTCCTGACTTTC.